This TCR beta chain was recorded in a study of beta chain features in type 1 diabetes. This clone occurred a few times. Expressed TCRB transcripts were sequenced after all isolated RNA was converted to cDNA. The data were produced by immunoSEQ multiplex PCR, yet TCRdb's version contains in-frame clones alone and is incomplete. The sample has almost 350,000 clones, roughly 8% seen once; the top ten hold 0.44%. J was trimmed by 4 bases and V by 4 bases; bases with no gene match: 6. The CDR3 has 14 amino acids. In germline, CDR1 is MGHRA, CDR2 YSYEKL. The chain joins TRBV4-1 to TRBJ1-2; the match to TRBD1 covers 7 bases. Source material: central memory CD4+ T cells from blood. The TCR comes from a woman younger than 30 in good health. In DNA form, the CDR3 reads TGCGCCAGCAGCCCACAGGGACAGAGCTATGGCTACACCTTC. This sequence encodes CASSPQGQSYGYTF.